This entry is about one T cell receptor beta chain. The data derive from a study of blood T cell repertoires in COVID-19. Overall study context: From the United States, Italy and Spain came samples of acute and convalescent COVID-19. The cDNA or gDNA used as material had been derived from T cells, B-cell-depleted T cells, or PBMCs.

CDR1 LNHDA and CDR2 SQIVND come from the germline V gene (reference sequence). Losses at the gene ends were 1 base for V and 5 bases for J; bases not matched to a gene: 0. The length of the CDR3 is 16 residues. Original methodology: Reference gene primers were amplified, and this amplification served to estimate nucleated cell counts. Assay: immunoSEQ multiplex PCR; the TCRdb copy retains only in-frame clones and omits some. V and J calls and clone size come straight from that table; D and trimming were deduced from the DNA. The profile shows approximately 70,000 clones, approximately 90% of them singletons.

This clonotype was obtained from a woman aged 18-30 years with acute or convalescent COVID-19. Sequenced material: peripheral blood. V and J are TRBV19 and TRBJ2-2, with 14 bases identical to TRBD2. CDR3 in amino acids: CASSIGLAGGTGELFF. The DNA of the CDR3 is TGTGCCAGTAGTATAGGACTAGCGGGAGGGACCGGGGAGCTGTTTTTT.